This T cell receptor (beta chain) was sequenced in a study of identical twins. Study-wide results and limits: For out-of-frame alpha sequences shared by twins, low generation probability was in excess. Within monozygotic twins, out-of-frame TCR alpha sharing was underestimated by the models. Not following the same donors, the study drew its conclusions from cross-sectional statistical analysis.

This clonotype was observed a handful of times. Its specificity is not known. The germline V and J ends were trimmed by 6 bases and 2 bases, with 10 bases remaining between them. CDR3 length: 13 residues. Germline loops: CDR1 LNHDA, CDR2 SQIVND (reference sequence). The cDNA had a unique molecular identifier and a template-switch universal primer site. Via MiXCR, TCRdb re-called the 5' RACE reads, giving one row per CDR3 protein. The sample has about 240,000 distinct CDR3 sequences, over 9.5% seen once. The J gene is TRBJ1-1, the V gene TRBV19, with D hard to call. The clonotype was recovered from a man aged 45-65 years in good health. The specimen was memory T cells sorted from blood. CDR3 bases: TGTGCCAGTAGCCGACCAGGAAACACTGAAGCTTTCTTT. Translated: CASSRPGNTEAFF.